The entry below gives a single TCR beta chain sequence along with its context. Its specificity is unknown. These data belong to a study of cytomegalovirus exposure and HLA in healthy donors. The PCR was carried out with 60 Vbeta primers and 13 Jbeta primers. TCRdb keeps only in-frame clones here, not all; method: immunoSEQ multiplex PCR. The repertoire consists of approximately 100,000 clones, with 77% occurring once and the leading ten covering roughly 9.7%. Healthy bone marrow donors made up the cohort. General study findings and limits: In a later analysis, TCR beta V- and J-gene trimming showed a link to a missense DCLRE1C variant. Later on, an analysis tied approximately 17,000 TCR beta sequences to HLA alleles at 0.05 false discovery rate.

The sample comprised PBMCs. The receptor's source is a man between 40 and 49 years old in good health and CMV-seropositive.

The CDR3 DNA reads TGTGCCAGCAGGCCGGGACTGGCAATTTACGAGCAGTACTTC. This translates into CASRPGLAIYEQYF. The V call is TRBV7-2, the J call TRBJ2-7; the D gene is possibly TRBD2 (6 bases). This CDR3 region has 14 residues. Germline CDR1 reads SGHTA; CDR2 reads FQGNSA. Trimming removed 6 bases at V and 4 bases at J, with 16 bases between.